Each of the 2 T cell receptor beta chains below was sequenced from the same sample in a study of blood T cell repertoires in COVID-19. The table came from immunoSEQ multiplex PCR; TCRdb's copy has only in-frame clones and leaves some out. The sample consists of roughly 430,000 clones, roughly 84% of them appearing once. Sequenced material: PBMCs or T cells enriched from blood (not recorded which). Receptors were obtained from a woman in her late teens or twenties who had been exposed to COVID-19.

V and J are TRBV24-1 and TRBJ2-7; D possibly corresponds to TRBD2 (7 bases). V was shortened by 3 bases and J by 3 bases, with 29 bases between the two germline ends. Germline CDR1 and CDR2: KGHDR and SFDVKD. CDR3 length: 20 residues. CDR3 amino acids: CATSDRNFRGWGGAVYEQYF. The CDR3 coding sequence is TGTGCCACCAGTGATCGTAATTTCAGGGGTTGGGGGGGCGCGGTCTACGAGCAGTACTTC.

CDR3 region: CASSPLLDSRQSSYNEQFF. The CDR3 coding sequence is TGTGCCAGCTCACCATTACTCGACAGTCGACAAAGCTCCTACAATGAGCAGTTCTTC. The chain links TRBV18 to TRBJ2-1; possible D gene TRBD1, 5 bases. V shed 2 bases and J shed 0 bases, with 20 bases lying between them. The CDR3 loop spans 19 amino acids. In germline, CDR1 is KGHSH, CDR2 LQKENI.